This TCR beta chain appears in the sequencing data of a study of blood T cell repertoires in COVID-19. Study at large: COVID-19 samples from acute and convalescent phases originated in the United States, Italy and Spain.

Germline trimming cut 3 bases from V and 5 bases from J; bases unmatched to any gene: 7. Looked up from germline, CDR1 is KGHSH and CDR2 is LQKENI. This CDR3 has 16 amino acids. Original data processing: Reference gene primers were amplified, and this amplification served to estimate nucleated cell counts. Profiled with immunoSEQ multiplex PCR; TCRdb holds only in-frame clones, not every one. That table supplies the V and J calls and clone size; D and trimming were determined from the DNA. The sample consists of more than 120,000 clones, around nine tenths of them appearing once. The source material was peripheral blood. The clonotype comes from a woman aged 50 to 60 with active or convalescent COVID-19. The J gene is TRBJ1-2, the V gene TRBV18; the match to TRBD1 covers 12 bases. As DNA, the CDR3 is TGTGCCAGCTCACCGATGGGGACAGGGGGCGGTTATGGCTACACCTTC. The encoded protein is CASSPMGTGGGYGYTF.